These 22 T cell receptor beta chains share one sample of origin, sequenced in a study of T cell responses to AZD1222 COVID-19 vaccine. TCRdb's copy holds only in-frame clones and misses some; the assay was immunoSEQ multiplex PCR. The sample has 24,000 or so clones; around 90% are singletons. The specimen comprised peripheral blood, sampled 28 days after the second AZD1222 dose. These receptors were taken from an adult who received the AZD1222 COVID-19 vaccine.

The CDR3, as DNA: TGTGCCAGCAGTCCTCTACCTGATCTTAGCAATCAGCCCCAGCATTTT. It encodes CASSPLPDLSNQPQHF. The V call is TRBV2, the J call TRBJ1-5; D is uncertain. This CDR3 has 16 residues. The V gene lost 5 bases and the J gene lost 0 bases, with 14 bases spanning the gap. In germline, CDR1 is SNHLY, CDR2 FYNNEI.

This rearrangement joins TRBV14 to TRBJ1-2; D unresolved. The CDR3 totals 14 residues. V gave up 0 bases and J gave up 7 bases, with 12 bases separating them. The germline gives CDR1 SGHDN, CDR2 FVKESK. CDR3 sequence: CASSQDRQPVGYTF. Here the CDR3 DNA reads TGTGCCAGCAGCCAAGATCGGCAGCCGGTTGGCTACACCTTC.

The table lists this clone with a count of one. In DNA, the CDR3 is TGTGCCAGCAGGGAGGAGGCAGATACGCAGTATTTT. It yields the protein CASREEADTQYF. The chain has TRBV7-9 and TRBJ2-3; TRBD2 might be the D (5 bases). Trimming stripped 6 bases from V and 4 bases from J, with 8 bases between. Germline CDR1 reads SEHNR; CDR2 reads FQNEAQ (reference sequence). The CDR3 extends over 12 amino acids.

The chain carries TRBV30 and TRBJ2-7, with 8 positions matching TRBD1. The V gene end was trimmed by 6 bases and the J gene end by 0 bases; junction bases not matched to a gene: 4. Germline V CDR1 and CDR2: GTSNPN, SVGIG (reference sequence). This CDR3 is built from 13 residues. The CDR3: CACSGGDSYEQYF. The CDR3 bases are TGTGCCTGCTCAGGGGGCGACTCCTACGAGCAGTACTTC.

The chain recombines TRBV12-3 or TRBV12-4 with TRBJ1-1; D may be TRBD1 (6 bases). This CDR3 has 11 residues. Deletions cut 8 bases from V and 7 bases from J, with 11 bases between. The CDR3 protein is CASRDRREAFF. The CDR3 coding sequence is TGTGCCAGCCGAGACAGGCGTGAAGCTTTCTTT.

The rearrangement links TRBV21-1 to TRBJ1-1; the table assigns TRBD1, which was not confirmed against the DNA. TRBV21-1 is a recognized pseudogene. The CDR3 is 16 amino acids. DNA of the CDR3: TGTGCCAGCAGCTCAAGGGCGACAGGGTGTGGCACTGAAGCTTTCTTT. As protein: CASSSRATGCGTEAFF.

The V call is TRBV9, the J call TRBJ1-1; TRBD1 agrees at 7 bases. With V trimmed by 0 bases and J by 8 bases, 7 bases remained unmatched. CDR1 is SGDLS, CDR2 YYNGEE, per germline. This CDR3 has 14 residues. The CDR3 DNA reads as TGTGCCAGCAGCGTAGGTTCAGGGGGGTCCGAAGCTTTCTTT. Translation: CASSVGSGGSEAFF.

The chain couples TRBV29-1 to TRBJ2-7; TRBD1 aligns across 8 bases. The CDR3 runs 11 residues. The germline V gene has CDR1 SQVTM and CDR2 ANQGSEA. V lost 7 bases to trimming and J lost 5 bases; unmatched junction nucleotides: 4. CDR3 in DNA: TGCAGCGCCCTGGACAGGGACGAGCAGTACTTC. It specifies CSALDRDEQYF.

This clone appeared once. The gene calls are TRBV12-3 or TRBV12-4 and TRBJ1-2; perhaps TRBD1 as D (6 bases). With 4 bases removed from V and 12 bases from J, the gap between germline ends came to 12 bases. This CDR3 spans 11 amino acids. The DNA for the CDR3 is TGTGCCAGCAGTTCAGGGGCAGGACACACCTTC. This translates into CASSSGAGHTF.

The chain links TRBV11-2 to TRBJ1-6; tentative D call: TRBD1 (5 bases). Trimming took off 2 bases at V and 7 bases at J, with 12 bases between the two ends. CDR1 and CDR2 (germline): SGHAT, FQNNGV. This CDR3 comprises 15 residues. The CDR3 loop is CASSLSGTRNSPLHF. The CDR3 DNA is TGTGCCAGCAGCTTAAGCGGGACGAGGAATTCACCCCTCCACTTT.

This clone counts as medium-sized. This chain joins TRBV27 and TRBJ1-2; D may be TRBD1 (5 bases). The V and J ends lost 5 bases and 3 bases respectively, with 16 bases between them. Per the germline V gene, CDR1 is MNHEY and CDR2 is SMNVEV (reference sequence). This CDR3 comprises 15 residues. The DNA of the CDR3 is TGTGCCAGCAGTCCTGCCGGGGGGTTCTACTATGGCTACACCTTC. It specifies CASSPAGGFYYGYTF.

The rearrangement links TRBV7-9 to TRBJ2-2, with D uncertain. The CDR3 extends over 12 amino acids. Looked up from germline, CDR1 is SEHNR and CDR2 is FQNEAQ (reference sequence). The V and J ends lost 3 bases and 7 bases respectively, with 6 bases between them. The CDR3 sequence: CASSFRDGELFF. For the CDR3, the DNA is TGTGCCAGCAGCTTTCGAGACGGGGAGCTGTTTTTT.

The rearrangement links TRBV4-2 to TRBJ2-1; D remains ambiguous. V shed 6 bases and J shed 5 bases, with 14 bases lying between them. The CDR3 is 14 residues long. Germline V CDR1 and CDR2: LGHNA, YNFKEQ. The chain's CDR3 is CASSRWSYDNEQFF. The CDR3 region has the DNA TGTGCCAGCAGTCGCTGGAGCTATGACAATGAGCAGTTCTTC.

This clone has more than one count but fewer than ten. The chain couples TRBV6-4 to TRBJ2-3; perhaps TRBD2 as D (6 bases). Germline V gene sequence: CDR1 MRHNA, CDR2 SNTAGT. Between the trimmed V and J ends, which lost 0 bases and 0 bases, there was a span of 7 bases. The CDR3 contains 15 residues. CDR3 residues: CASSDSAGSTDTQYF. The CDR3 coding sequence is TGTGCCAGCAGTGACTCGGCGGGAAGCACAGATACGCAGTATTTT.

The V gene is TRBV6-5, the J gene TRBJ2-3; D is uncertain. This CDR3 is built from 11 residues. The ends were cut back, 5 bases at V and 6 bases at J, with 6 bases in the middle. Germline V lookup: CDR1 MNHEY, CDR2 SVGAGI. The DNA of the CDR3 is TGTGCCAGCAGTCCCGGGGATACGCAGTATTTT. Residues: CASSPGDTQYF.

This clone was seen once. The chain couples TRBV3-1 (or the pseudogene TRBV3-2) to TRBJ2-1, with TRBD2 matching 8 bases. This CDR3 contains 15 residues. Germline lookup yields CDR1 LGHDT and CDR2 YNNKEL (reference sequence). V shed 4 bases and J 1 base; nucleotides not matched to a gene: 3. The CDR3 region is CASSRPGGSYNEQFF. DNA for the CDR3: TGTGCCAGCAGCCGCCCGGGGGGGTCCTACAATGAGCAGTTCTTC.

The J gene is TRBJ2-2, the V gene TRBV6-2 or TRBV6-3, with a tentative D call TRBD1 (6 bases). Germline V CDR1 and CDR2: MNHEY, SVGEGT. V was trimmed by 4 bases and J by 6 bases, leaving 15 bases between them. The CDR3 has 15 amino acids. In DNA, the CDR3 is TGTGCCAGCAGTTCCTGGACAGTAACCCCCGGGGAGCTGTTTTTT. Translating it yields CASSSWTVTPGELFF.

This chain links TRBV28 with TRBJ2-7; TRBD2 matches 12 bases. Germline-derived CDR1 and CDR2 are MDHEN and SYDVKM. The CDR3 is 16 amino acids. J was trimmed by 6 bases and V by 5 bases; bases with no gene match: 11. CDR3: CASSPTRLAGEGEQYF. DNA of the CDR3: TGTGCCAGCAGTCCCACCCGACTAGCGGGAGAGGGCGAGCAGTACTTC. The entire variable domain, with the rest obtained from reference TRBV28 and TRBJ2-7, is as follows: DVKVTQSSRYLVKRTGEKVFLECVQDMDHENMFWYRQDPGLGLRLIYFSYDVKMKEKGDIPEGYSVSREKKERFSLILESASTNQTSMYLCASSPTRLAGEGEQYFGPGTRLTVT.

The CDR3 protein is CASSRGRSGSSETQYF. CDR3 nucleotide sequence: TGTGCCAGCAGTCGAGGTCGGAGCGGGAGTTCAGAGACCCAGTACTTC. The chain uses TRBV27 and TRBJ2-5, with 8 bases fitting TRBD2. CDR1 and CDR2 (germline): MNHEY, SMNVEV (reference sequence). The CDR3 totals 16 residues. V trimming: 5 bases; J trimming: 4 bases; junction bases outside the gene matches: 12.

The CDR3 spells CAWRQPNEKLFF. CDR3 coding DNA: TGTGCCTGGAGACAGCCGAATGAAAAACTGTTTTTT. The chain combines TRBV30 with TRBJ1-4; D is uncertain. V dropped 3 bases and J dropped 5 bases, with 7 bases sitting between them. This CDR3 comprises 12 residues. The germline V gene has CDR1 GTSNPN and CDR2 SVGIG (reference sequence).

The chain is built from TRBV5-4 and TRBJ1-2; no definite D call. The V and J ends lost 1 base and 0 bases respectively, with 4 bases between them. This CDR3 is built from 13 residues. Germline CDR1 and CDR2: SGHNT and YYREEE (reference sequence). The CDR3 reads CASSLPTNYGYTF. As DNA, the CDR3 is TGTGCCAGCAGCTTGCCCACTAACTATGGCTACACCTTC.

The chain has TRBV7-9 and TRBJ1-4; no clear D gene. Germline V gene data show CDR1 as SEHNR and CDR2 as FQNEAQ (reference sequence). The CDR3 spans 14 residues. V gave up 5 bases and J gave up 7 bases, with 14 bases separating them. The CDR3 loop is CASSVGQNSEKLFF. CDR3 sequence (DNA): TGTGCCAGCAGCGTAGGCCAGAACTCTGAAAAACTGTTTTTT.